These 12 T cell receptor beta chains were all obtained from the same sample, sequenced in a study of blood T cell repertoires in COVID-19. Sequencing used immunoSEQ multiplex PCR; TCRdb keeps in-frame clones, though not all of them. Among 250,000 to 300,000 clones listed, 90% to 95% were seen once. The sample was peripheral blood. These receptors all stem from a woman aged 30 to 39 with COVID-19, enrolled during active disease.

This rearrangement joins TRBV5-4 to TRBJ2-1, with 11 positions matching TRBD2. V was clipped by 5 bases and J by 4 bases; unmatched bases: 8. From germline, CDR1 is SGHNT and CDR2 YYREEE (reference sequence). The CDR3 length is 16 residues. CDR3 protein: CASSYPGLAEYNEQFF. The CDR3 DNA is TGTGCCAGCAGTTACCCGGGACTAGCGGAGTACAATGAGCAGTTCTTC.

This chain links TRBV7-6 with TRBJ2-7, with no clear D. CDR3 length equals 14 residues. Germline CDR1 and CDR2: SGHVS and FNYEAQ. The ends were cut back, 5 bases at V and 1 base at J, with 12 bases in the middle. The chain's CDR3 is CASSVTETSYEQYF. The CDR3 coding sequence is TGTGCCAGCAGCGTAACCGAAACTTCCTACGAGCAGTACTTC. Complete variable domain (other parts from reference TRBV7-6 and TRBJ2-7): GAGVSQSPRYKVTKRGQDVALRCDPISGHVSLYWYRQALGQGPEFLTYFNYEAQQDKSGLPNDRFSAERPEGSISTLTIQRTEQRDSAMYRCASSVTETSYEQYFGPGTRLTVT.

The V call is TRBV6-5, the J call TRBJ2-1, with D perhaps matching TRBD2 (7 bases). Germline assignment: CDR1 MNHEY and CDR2 SVGAGI. The V end lost 1 base, the J end lost 7 bases, and 14 bases lay between the germline ends. This CDR3 region has 15 residues. DNA for the CDR3: TGTGCCAGCAGTTACTTAGGGGGAGGGCAAAATGAGCAGTTCTTC. Amino acids: CASSYLGGGQNEQFF.

The CDR3 region is CSASSFTAHDSYEQYF. DNA for the CDR3: TGCAGTGCTAGTAGCTTTACAGCTCATGATTCCTACGAGCAGTACTTC. V usage is TRBV20-1 and J usage is TRBJ2-7; D not resolved. Germline V gene data show CDR1 as DFQATT and CDR2 as SNEGSKA (reference sequence). V lost 3 bases and J lost 1, with 19 bases in between. The CDR3 length is 16 residues.

This clone was seen a handful of times. The genes are TRBV21-1 and TRBJ2-7; TRBD2, the table's D call, was not compared with the DNA. TRBV21-1 is shown as a pseudogene. This CDR3 region has 17 residues. The CDR3 DNA is TGTGCCAGCAGCGACTTAGGACTAGTCCCAAGGGGCTACGAGCAGTACTTC. Protein product: CASSDLGLVPRGYEQYF.

V and J are TRBV5-5 and TRBJ1-2; 8 nucleotides align to TRBD1. The CDR3 contains 14 residues. Germline CDR1 is SGHKS and CDR2 is YYEKEE (reference sequence). V dropped 4 bases and J dropped 5; count of bases not matched to a gene: 7. As DNA, the CDR3 is TGTGCCAGCAGCGCCCAGGGGGCCACTTATGGCTACACCTTC. Translation gives CASSAQGATYGYTF.

The chain uses TRBV3-1 (or the pseudogene TRBV3-2) and TRBJ1-1; no clear D. The V and J ends lost 2 bases and 3 bases respectively, with 10 bases between them. The CDR3 loop spans 14 amino acids. Per germline, CDR1 LGHDT and CDR2 YNNKEL (reference sequence). Here the CDR3 reads CASSQSGRYTEAFF. As DNA, the CDR3 is TGTGCCAGCAGCCAATCCGGGAGGTACACTGAAGCTTTCTTT.

As regards this clone: Compared with germline, one end of the junction differs, possibly owing to a read error. The J gene is TRBJ2-2, the V gene TRBV5-1; D not certain. Germline V gives CDR1 SGHRS, CDR2 YFSETQ. The CDR3 sequence is 15 residues long. Here the CDR3 reads CASRLDLGNTGELFF. CDR3 in DNA: TGCGCCAGCAGATTGGACCTCGGGAACACCGGGGAGCTGTTTTTT.

The chain employs TRBV12-3 or TRBV12-4 and TRBJ2-1, with TRBD1 matching over 8 bases. The length of the CDR3 is 13 residues. J gave up 6 bases and V 7 bases, and 5 bases lay outside the gene matches. The CDR3 protein is CASTLDRANEQFF. For the CDR3, the DNA is TGTGCCAGCACACTGGACAGGGCCAATGAGCAGTTCTTC.

The rearrangement joins TRBV10-3 to TRBJ2-2; weak D call: TRBD2 (6 bases). The CDR3 contains 14 residues. Trimming removed 5 bases from V and 5 bases from J, with 12 bases in between. Germline assignment: CDR1 ENHRY and CDR2 SYGVKD. The CDR3 sequence: CAISPGSDTGELFF. The CDR3, as DNA: TGTGCCATCAGTCCCGGGAGCGATACCGGGGAGCTGTTTTTT.

V and J are TRBV1 and TRBJ2-1; the D segment call TRBD2 is taken from the table without a DNA check. TRBV1 is a pseudogene segment. This CDR3 is 16 amino acids long. The CDR3 spells CTSSQGGTSSYNEQFF. CDR3 sequence (DNA): TGCACCAGCAGCCAAGGAGGGACTAGCTCCTACAATGAGCAGTTCTTC.

The chain combines TRBV7-2 with TRBJ1-6; the match to TRBD1 covers 8 bases. After removal of 5 bases from V and 7 bases from J, the junction contained 10 bases not matched to a gene. The germline CDR1 and CDR2 sequences are SGHTA and FQGNSA. This CDR3 comprises 16 residues. The CDR3 DNA sequence: TGTGCCAGCAGCCCAAATCGACAGGGGAGCAATTCACCCCTCCACTTT. Protein sequence: CASSPNRQGSNSPLHF.